This T cell receptor beta chain emerged from a study of blood T cells in healthy people across ages. Points from the study as a whole: Using unsorted PBMCs precluded a conclusive naive versus antigen-experienced comparison.

This clonotype was detected a few times. Its matching antigen is unknown. Next came a second PCR, run for about 7 to 12 cycles, which used a sample-barcoded 5' primer along with a J-beta primer mix. TCRdb re-called the 5' RACE reads with MiXCR, one entry per CDR3 protein. The sample has about 700,000 distinct CDR3 sequences, less than 40% seen once; the top ten hold roughly 15%. Each donor supplied 7.5 to 10 milliliters of peripheral blood. Input material: blood. The TCR was taken from a woman aged 80 or over in good health.

CDR3 in amino acids: CASSLPGGNSPLHF. The DNA of the CDR3 is TGTGCCAGCAGCTTGCCGGGGGGGAATTCACCCCTCCACTTT. The V call is TRBV5-6, the J call TRBJ1-6, with D perhaps TRBD1 (5 bases). Trimming left V 1 base short and J 7 bases short, with 9 bases between. In germline, CDR1 is SGHDT, CDR2 YYEEEE. The CDR3 is made up of 14 amino acids. Full variable domain (remainder filled in from reference TRBV5-6 and TRBJ1-6): DAGVTQSPTHLIKTRGQQVTLRCSPKSGHDTVSWYQQALGQGPQFIFQYYEEEERQRGNFPDRFSGHQFPNYSSELNVNALLLGDSALYLCASSLPGGNSPLHFGNGTRLTVT.